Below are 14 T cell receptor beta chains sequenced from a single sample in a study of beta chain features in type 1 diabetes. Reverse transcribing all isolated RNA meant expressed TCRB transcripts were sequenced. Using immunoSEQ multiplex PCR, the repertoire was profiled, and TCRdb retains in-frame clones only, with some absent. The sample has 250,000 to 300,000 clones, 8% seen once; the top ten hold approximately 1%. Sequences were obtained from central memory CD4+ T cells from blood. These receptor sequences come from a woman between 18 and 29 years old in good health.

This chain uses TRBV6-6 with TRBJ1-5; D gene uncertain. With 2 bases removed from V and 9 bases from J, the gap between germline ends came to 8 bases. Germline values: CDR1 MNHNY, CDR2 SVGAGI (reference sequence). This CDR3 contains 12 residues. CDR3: CASSYSEGPQHF. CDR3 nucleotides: TGTGCCAGCAGTTACAGCGAGGGGCCCCAGCATTTT.

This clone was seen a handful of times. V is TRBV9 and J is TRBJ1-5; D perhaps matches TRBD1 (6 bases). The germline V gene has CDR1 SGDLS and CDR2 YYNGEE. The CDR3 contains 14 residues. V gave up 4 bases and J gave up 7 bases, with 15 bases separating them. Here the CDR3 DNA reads TGTGCCAGCAGCAAAACCGGGACAATGCAGCCCCAGCATTTT. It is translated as CASSKTGTMQPQHF.

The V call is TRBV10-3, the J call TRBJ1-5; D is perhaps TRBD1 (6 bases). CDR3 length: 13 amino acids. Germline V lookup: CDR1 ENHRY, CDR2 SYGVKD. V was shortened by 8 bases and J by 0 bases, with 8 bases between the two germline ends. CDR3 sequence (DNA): TGTGCCATCGGGGGCCCTAGCAATCAGCCCCAGCATTTT. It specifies CAIGGPSNQPQHF.

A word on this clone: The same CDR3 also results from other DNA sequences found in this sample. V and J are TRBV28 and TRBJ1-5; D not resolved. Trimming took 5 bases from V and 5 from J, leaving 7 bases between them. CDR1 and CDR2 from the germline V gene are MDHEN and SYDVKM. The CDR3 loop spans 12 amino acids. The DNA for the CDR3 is TGTGCCAGCAGTCTGACCCATCAGCCCCAGCATTTT. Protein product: CASSLTHQPQHF. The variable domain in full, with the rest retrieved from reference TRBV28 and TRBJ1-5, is DVKVTQSSRYLVKRTGEKVFLECVQDMDHENMFWYRQDPGLGLRLIYFSYDVKMKEKGDIPEGYSVSREKKERFSLILESASTNQTSMYLCASSLTHQPQHFGDGTRLSIL.

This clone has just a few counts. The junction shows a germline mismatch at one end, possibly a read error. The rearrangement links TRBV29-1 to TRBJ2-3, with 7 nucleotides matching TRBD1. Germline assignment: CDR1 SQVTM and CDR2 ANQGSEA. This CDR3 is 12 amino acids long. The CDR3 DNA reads TGCAGCGTAGAAGGGACAGCCGATACGCAGTATTTT. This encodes CSVEGTADTQYF.

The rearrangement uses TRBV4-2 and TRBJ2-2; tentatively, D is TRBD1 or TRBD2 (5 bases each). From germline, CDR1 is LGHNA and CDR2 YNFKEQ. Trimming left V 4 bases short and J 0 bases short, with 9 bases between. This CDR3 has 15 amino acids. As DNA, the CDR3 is TGTGCCAGCAGCCTAGAGGGGACGAACACCGGGGAGCTGTTTTTT. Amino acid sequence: CASSLEGTNTGELFF.

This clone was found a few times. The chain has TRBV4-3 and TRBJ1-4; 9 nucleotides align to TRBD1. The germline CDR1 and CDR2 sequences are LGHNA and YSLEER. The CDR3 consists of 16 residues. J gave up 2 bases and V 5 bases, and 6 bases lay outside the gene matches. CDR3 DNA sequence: TGCGCCAGCAGCAAACAGGGGGCGTCGACTAATGAAAAACTGTTTTTT. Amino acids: CASSKQGASTNEKLFF.

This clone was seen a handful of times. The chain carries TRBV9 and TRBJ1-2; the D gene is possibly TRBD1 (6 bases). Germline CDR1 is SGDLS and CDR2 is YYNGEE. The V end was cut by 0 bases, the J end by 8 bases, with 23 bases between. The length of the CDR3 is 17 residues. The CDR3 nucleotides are TGTGCCAGCAGCGTAGAACAATCGGGACACGGGTTGGGCGGCTACACCTTC. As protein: CASSVEQSGHGLGGYTF. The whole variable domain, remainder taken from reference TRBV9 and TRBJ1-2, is DSGVTQTPKHLITATGQRVTLRCSPRSGDLSVYWYQQSLDQGLQFLIQYYNGEERAKGNILERFSAQQFPDLHSELNLSSLELGDSALYFCASSVEQSGHGLGGYTFGSGTRLTVV.

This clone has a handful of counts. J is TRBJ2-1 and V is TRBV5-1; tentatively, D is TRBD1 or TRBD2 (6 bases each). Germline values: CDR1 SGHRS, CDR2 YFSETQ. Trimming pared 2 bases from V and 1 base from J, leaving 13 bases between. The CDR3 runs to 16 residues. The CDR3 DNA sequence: TGCGCCAGCAGCTTCGTGGGGGCGGGATCCTACAATGAGCAGTTCTTC. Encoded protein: CASSFVGAGSYNEQFF.

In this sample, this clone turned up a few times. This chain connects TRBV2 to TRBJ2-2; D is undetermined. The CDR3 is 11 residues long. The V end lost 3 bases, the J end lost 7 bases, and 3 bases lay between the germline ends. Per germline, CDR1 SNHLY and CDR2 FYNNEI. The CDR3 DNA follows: TGTGCCAGCAGTGACTTCGGGGAGCTGTTTTTT. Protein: CASSDFGELFF.

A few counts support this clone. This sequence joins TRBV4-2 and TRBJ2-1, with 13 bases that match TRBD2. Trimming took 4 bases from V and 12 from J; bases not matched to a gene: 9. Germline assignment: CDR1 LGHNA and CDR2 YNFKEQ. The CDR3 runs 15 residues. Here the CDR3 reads CASSPQTSGRLAQFF. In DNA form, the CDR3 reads TGTGCCAGCAGCCCCCAGACTAGCGGGAGGTTGGCGCAGTTCTTC.

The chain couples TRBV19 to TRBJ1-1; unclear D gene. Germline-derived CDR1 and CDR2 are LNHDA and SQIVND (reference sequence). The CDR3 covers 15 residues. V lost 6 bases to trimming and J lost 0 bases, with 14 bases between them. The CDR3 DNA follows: TGTGCCAGTAGGGAGGACGGCAGAATGAACACTGAAGCTTTCTTT. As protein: CASREDGRMNTEAFF. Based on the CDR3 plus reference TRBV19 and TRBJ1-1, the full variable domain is DGGITQSPKYLFRKEGQNVTLSCEQNLNHDAMYWYRQDPGQGLRLIYYSQIVNDFQKGDIAEGYSVSREKKESFPLTVTSAQKNPTAFYLCASREDGRMNTEAFFGQGTRLTVV.

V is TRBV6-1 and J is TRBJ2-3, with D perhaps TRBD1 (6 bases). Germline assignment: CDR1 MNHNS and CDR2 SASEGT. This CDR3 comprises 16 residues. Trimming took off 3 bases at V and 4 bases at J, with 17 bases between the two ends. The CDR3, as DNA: TGTGCCAGCAGTGAGATGGGGGCGTTTCGCGCAGATACGCAGTATTTT. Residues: CASSEMGAFRADTQYF.

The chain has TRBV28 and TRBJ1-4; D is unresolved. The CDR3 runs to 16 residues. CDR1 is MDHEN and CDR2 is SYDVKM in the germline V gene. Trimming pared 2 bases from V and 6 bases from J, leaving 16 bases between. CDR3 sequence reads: CASSLDLPGDDEKLFF. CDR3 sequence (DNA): TGTGCCAGCAGTTTAGACCTACCTGGCGACGATGAAAAACTGTTTTTT.